These 23 T cell receptor beta chains share one sample of origin, sequenced in a study of T cell clonotyping in hematopoietic cell transplantation. The assay was immunoSEQ multiplex PCR, and TCRdb's table has in-frame clones only and misses some. The sample has approximately 10,000 clones, under 55% seen once. This material consisted of PBMCs, taken 30 days after allogeneic stem cell transplant. Every receptor here comes from a male patient in his fifties who had an allogeneic stem cell transplant from an unrelated donor, so the T cells may come from the graft donor. Some clones in this sample may be carry-over from other donors' samples.

The chain carries TRBV5-6 and TRBJ1-1, with D unclear. CDR1 is SGHDT, CDR2 YYEEEE, per germline. The CDR3 extends over 12 amino acids. With 2 bases removed from V and 5 bases from J, the gap between germline ends came to 7 bases. The CDR3 region has the DNA TGTGCCAGCAGCTTTCAGAATACTGAAGCTTTCTTT. Protein product: CASSFQNTEAFF.

This clone was detected a few times. The chain couples TRBV29-1 to TRBJ2-5, with 7 bases lining up with TRBD1. The CDR3 runs 15 residues. Looked up from germline, CDR1 is SQVTM and CDR2 is ANQGSEA. With V trimmed by 7 bases and J by 2 bases, 13 bases remained unmatched. This chain's CDR3 is CSASRREGAQETQYF. CDR3 nucleotides: TGCAGCGCCAGCCGCCGCGAGGGGGCTCAAGAGACCCAGTACTTC.

This clone has a handful of counts. This chain links TRBV30 with TRBJ2-1; D gene ambiguous. Germline V gene data show CDR1 as GTSNPN and CDR2 as SVGIG (reference sequence). This CDR3 contains 14 residues. Deletions cut 1 base from V and 6 bases from J, with 13 bases between. CDR3 in amino acids: CAWSGVPVGNEQFF. In DNA, the CDR3 is TGTGCCTGGAGTGGAGTACCTGTGGGCAATGAGCAGTTCTTC.

The chain is built from TRBV30 and TRBJ1-6, with D uncertain. Between the trimmed V and J ends, which lost 0 bases and 4 bases, there was a span of 4 bases. Germline V gene data show CDR1 as GTSNPN and CDR2 as SVGIG (reference sequence). This CDR3 comprises 13 residues. CDR3 sequence reads: CAWSVGYNSPLHF. The CDR3 nucleotides are TGTGCCTGGAGTGTAGGATATAATTCACCCCTCCACTTT.

This clone showed up just once. The V call is TRBV7-2, the J call TRBJ1-2, with TRBD1 identical over 7 bases. Germline CDR1 and CDR2: SGHTA and FQGNSA. This CDR3 has 15 residues. After removal of 1 base from V and 7 bases from J, the junction contained 9 bases not matched to a gene. DNA of the CDR3: TGTGCCAGCAGCTTAGGAGGGGGCAGGGAACGTGGCTACACCTTC. Translating it yields CASSLGGGRERGYTF. The complete variable domain, with remaining parts taken from reference TRBV7-2 and TRBJ1-2, reads GAGVSQSPSNKVTEKGKDVELRCDPISGHTALYWYRQSLGQGLEFLIYFQGNSAPDKSGLPSDRFSAERTGGSVSTLTIQRTQQEDSAVYLCASSLGGGRERGYTFGSGTRLTVV.

This rearrangement joins TRBV30 to TRBJ2-5; D is perhaps TRBD1 (8 bases). The CDR3 has 12 residues. Germline-derived CDR1 and CDR2 are GTSNPN and SVGIG (reference sequence). Between the trimmed V and J ends, which lost 8 bases and 5 bases, there was a span of 15 bases. CDR3 loop: CAGGQGGETQYF. CDR3 DNA sequence: TGTGCCGGCGGACAGGGAGGGGAGACCCAGTACTTC.

V is TRBV7-3 and J is TRBJ2-1; 8 nucleotides align to TRBD2. CDR3 length equals 15 residues. The trim removed 4 bases at V and 0 bases at J, leaving 2 bases unmatched. Germline-derived CDR1 and CDR2 are SGHTA and FQGTGA. CDR3 residues: CASSSGGPSYNEQFF. The CDR3 DNA follows: TGTGCCAGCAGCTCGGGGGGGCCCTCCTACAATGAGCAGTTCTTC.

This clone was detected only a few times. The chain uses TRBV28 and TRBJ2-5, with D unresolved. The DNA end favors TRBJ2-7, so the J call may be wrong. The germline V gene has CDR1 MDHEN and CDR2 SYDVKM. The CDR3 covers 12 residues. Written as DNA, the CDR3 is TGTGCCAGCAGTTTCGAGGCCTACGAGCAGTACTTC. Residues: CASSFEAYEQYF.

The V call is TRBV6-5, the J call TRBJ1-1; D is ambiguous. Per germline, CDR1 MNHEY and CDR2 SVGAGI. CDR3 size: 15 residues. Trimming took off 1 base at V and 0 bases at J, with 9 bases between the two ends. CDR3: CASSYLRVMNTEAFF. CDR3 nucleotides: TGTGCCAGCAGTTACTTGCGTGTGATGAACACTGAAGCTTTCTTT.

The J gene is TRBJ2-5, the V gene TRBV7-2, with 16 nucleotides matching TRBD2. The junction had 8 bases not matched to a gene; V was cut back by 5 bases and J by 5 bases. This CDR3 contains 17 residues. The V gene's germline CDR1 is SGHTA and CDR2 FQGNSA. The CDR3 reads CASSPPGLAGGLETQYF. CDR3 DNA: TGTGCCAGCAGCCCTCCGGGACTAGCGGGGGGGTTGGAGACCCAGTACTTC.

This clone was seen a few times. The gene calls are TRBV9 and TRBJ2-3, with 7 nucleotides matching TRBD2. This CDR3 has 17 residues. J was trimmed by 3 bases and V by 0 bases; bases with no gene match: 10. CDR1 SGDLS and CDR2 YYNGEE come from the germline V gene. The CDR3 sequence is CASSVEGGRFYTDTQYF. The CDR3 DNA reads TGTGCCAGCAGCGTAGAAGGCGGGAGATTCTATACAGATACGCAGTATTTT. The full variable domain, its missing parts supplied by reference TRBV9 and TRBJ2-3, is DSGVTQTPKHLITATGQRVTLRCSPRSGDLSVYWYQQSLDQGLQFLIQYYNGEERAKGNILERFSAQQFPDLHSELNLSSLELGDSALYFCASSVEGGRFYTDTQYFGPGTRLTVL.

Only one count was recorded for this clone. CDR3 nucleotide sequence: TGTGCCAGCAGCTTGCAGTTGGGGAGCACAGATACGCAGTATTTT. Translation gives CASSLQLGSTDTQYF. This chain connects TRBV7-2 to TRBJ2-3; D ambiguous. The ends were cut back, 3 bases at V and 0 bases at J, with 10 bases in the middle. Germline V gives CDR1 SGHTA, CDR2 FQGNSA. This CDR3 has 15 residues.

This clone has a handful of counts. This chain uses TRBV5-4 with TRBJ1-2; a possible D gene is TRBD1 (5 bases). Germline V gene sequence: CDR1 SGHNT, CDR2 YYREEE (reference sequence). Trimming pared 0 bases from V and 14 bases from J, leaving 14 bases between. This CDR3 has 12 residues. Written as DNA, the CDR3 is TGTGCCAGCAGCTTGGACGGGGCCCCTGGGACCTTC. Protein sequence: CASSLDGAPGTF.

The rearrangement links TRBV5-1 to TRBJ1-1; possible D gene TRBD1, 6 bases. Germline V gene sequence: CDR1 SGHRS, CDR2 YFSETQ. V gave up 9 bases and J gave up 8 bases, with 14 bases separating them. The CDR3 loop spans 11 amino acids. CDR3 in DNA: TGCGCCATCAGGGGTCTGGTAGAAGCTTTCTTT. Translation: CAIRGLVEAFF.

In DNA form, the CDR3 reads TGTGCCAGCAGCTATGGCGCTACTAGCGGGGGTGTGCAAGAGACCCAGTACTTC. Translating gives CASSYGATSGGVQETQYF. The chain couples TRBV28 to TRBJ2-5; TRBD2 matches at 11 bases. Per the germline V gene, CDR1 is MDHEN and CDR2 is SYDVKM. The V gene end was trimmed by 6 bases and the J gene end by 2 bases; junction bases not matched to a gene: 14. The CDR3 has 18 residues.

The chain couples TRBV19 to TRBJ1-5; 8 nucleotides match TRBD1. The germline gives CDR1 LNHDA, CDR2 SQIVND (reference sequence). This CDR3 is 16 amino acids long. The J segment lost 5 bases and the V segment lost 2 bases, leaving 8 bases of the junction unmatched. The chain's CDR3 is CASSIMDRVTHQPQHF. The CDR3 DNA reads as TGTGCCAGTAGTATAATGGACAGGGTAACGCATCAGCCCCAGCATTTT.

A few counts support this clone. The genes are TRBV6-5 and TRBJ2-5, with D uncertain. The J call may be wrong; the DNA end is better matched by TRBJ2-7. This CDR3 has 13 residues. Germline-derived CDR1 and CDR2 are MNHEY and SVGAGI. CDR3 nucleotide sequence: TGTGCCAGCACATCTCGGCTGGACTACGAGCAGTACTTC. Encoded protein: CASTSRLDYEQYF.

The V gene is TRBV30, the J gene TRBJ1-2; the match to TRBD1 covers 8 bases. The CDR3 covers 12 residues. Unmatched junction bases numbered 4, after V lost 2 bases and J lost 8 bases. Germline V lookup: CDR1 GTSNPN, CDR2 SVGIG (reference sequence). CDR3 sequence reads: CAWSRQGNGYTF. In DNA form, the CDR3 reads TGTGCCTGGAGTCGACAGGGGAACGGCTACACCTTC. Filled out from reference TRBV30 and TRBJ1-2, the complete variable domain reads SQTIHQWPATLVQPVGSPLSLECTVEGTSNPNLYWYRQAAGRGLQLLFYSVGIGQISSEVPQNLSASRPQDRQFILSSKKLLLSDSGFYLCAWSRQGNGYTFGSGTRLTVV.

This chain joins TRBV27 and TRBJ2-7; TRBD1 aligns across 11 bases. V lost 8 bases to trimming and J lost 4 bases; unmatched junction nucleotides: 10. The germline gives CDR1 MNHEY, CDR2 SMNVEV (reference sequence). CDR3 length: 15 residues. CDR3 sequence reads: CASHPAGTGGYEQYF. CDR3 coding DNA: TGTGCCAGCCACCCAGCCGGGACAGGGGGGTACGAGCAGTACTTC.

The CDR3: CASSSGAGGGQPQHF. CDR3 in DNA: TGTGCCAGCAGCTCAGGGGCAGGGGGCGGTCAGCCCCAGCATTTT. The chain couples TRBV7-2 to TRBJ1-5, with 8 bases identical to TRBD1. Germline CDR1 reads SGHTA; CDR2 reads FQGNSA. CDR3 length: 15 residues. V lost 4 bases to trimming and J lost 6 bases; unmatched junction nucleotides: 8.

There are a few counts of this clone. V gene TRBV5-1 combines with J gene TRBJ2-7, with 9 bases matching TRBD1. V dropped 4 bases and J dropped 0; count of bases not matched to a gene: 11. Germline CDR1 SGHRS, CDR2 YFSETQ. CDR3 size: 17 residues. This CDR3 is CASSPGTGKSSSYEQYF. The CDR3 coding sequence is TGCGCCAGCAGCCCGGGGACAGGGAAGTCCTCCTCCTACGAGCAGTACTTC.

The chain uses TRBV25-1 and TRBJ1-2; the match to TRBD1 covers 9 bases. Germline CDR1 MGHDK, CDR2 SYGVNS. V was pared by 1 base and J by 8 bases, with 5 bases of the junction left unmatched. This CDR3 is built from 14 residues. CDR3 loop: CASSEWGQGGGYTF. The CDR3 bases are TGTGCCAGCAGTGAATGGGGACAGGGCGGGGGCTACACCTTC.

This clone was recorded a few times. The V call is TRBV7-2, the J call TRBJ1-2; 9 bases line up with TRBD1. The trim removed 5 bases at V and 7 bases at J, leaving 11 bases unmatched. The length of the CDR3 is 15 residues. In germline, CDR1 is SGHTA, CDR2 FQGNSA. CDR3 protein: CASSKPGQGPTGYTF. The CDR3, as DNA: TGTGCCAGCAGCAAACCGGGACAGGGCCCCACTGGCTACACCTTC. Full variable domain (outside the CDR3, taken from reference TRBV7-2 and TRBJ1-2): GAGVSQSPSNKVTEKGKDVELRCDPISGHTALYWYRQSLGQGLEFLIYFQGNSAPDKSGLPSDRFSAERTGGSVSTLTIQRTQQEDSAVYLCASSKPGQGPTGYTFGSGTRLTVV.